This T cell receptor beta chain was retrieved from a study of response to subunit inactivated influenza vaccine. This clonotype was seen only a few times. The antigen remains unidentified. The length of the CDR3 is 14 residues. J gave up 10 bases and V 5 bases, and 8 bases lay outside the gene matches. Germline V lookup: CDR1 SGHTA, CDR2 FQGTGA. MiXCR was run by TCRdb on the RT-PCR reads, yielding one entry per CDR3 protein. The sample records 700,000 to 900,000 distinct CDR3 sequences, roughly 20% being singletons. Findings and limits, study-wide: Few additional T cells are recruited per seasonal influenza vaccination, authors suggested.

The chain uses TRBV7-3 and TRBJ2-1; 10 nucleotides match TRBD2. The sequence was collected from a man between 45 and 60 years old who received an inactivated influenza vaccine. The specimen was PBMCs from blood, collected 5 to 6 days after vaccination. CDR3 coding DNA: TGTGCCAGCAGCCCACCAGGGACTAGCGCCGAGCAGTTCTTC. Its translation is CASSPPGTSAEQFF.